Presented here are 5 T cell receptor beta chains from one specimen sequenced in a study of radiotherapy plus CTLA-4 blockade in lung cancer. Profiling relied on immunoSEQ multiplex PCR, and the TCRdb table lists in-frame clones only, not all of them. The table lists about 32,000 clones, 60% to 75% of them singletons. Sequencing was performed on peripheral blood, taken from a patient treated with radiotherapy plus ipilimumab. The receptors were gathered from a human donor with non-small cell lung cancer who had stable disease on radiotherapy plus ipilimumab.

The J gene is TRBJ2-6, the V gene TRBV7-6, with D maybe TRBD2 (5 bases). Deletions cut 3 bases from V and 2 bases from J, with 11 bases between. Per germline, CDR1 SGHVS and CDR2 FNYEAQ. This CDR3 contains 16 residues. CDR3 amino acids: CASSLVAGAGANVLTF. CDR3 nucleotides: TGTGCCAGCAGCTTGGTAGCCGGGGCTGGGGCCAACGTCCTGACTTTC.

CDR3 in amino acids: CASSERAGATYEQYF. CDR3 nucleotide sequence: TGTGCCAGCAGTGAACGGGCAGGGGCTACCTACGAGCAGTACTTC. The rearrangement links TRBV6-1 to TRBJ2-7, with a weak D call TRBD1 (6 bases). CDR1 is MNHNS and CDR2 is SASEGT in the germline V gene. CDR3 length: 15 amino acids. V shed 2 bases and J shed 2 bases, with 13 bases lying between them.

This clone was seen just once. V usage is TRBV6-6 and J usage is TRBJ2-3, with TRBD2 matching over 9 bases. Germline V lookup: CDR1 MNHNY, CDR2 SVGAGI (reference sequence). This CDR3 region has 14 residues. The V segment lost 7 bases and the J segment 4 bases; nucleotides outside the gene matches: 6. CDR3 sequence reads: CASKASGTADTQYF. CDR3 in DNA: TGTGCCAGCAAAGCTAGCGGGACTGCAGATACGCAGTATTTT.

The chain has TRBV5-8 and TRBJ2-1; perhaps TRBD2 as D (5 bases). CDR3 size: 16 residues. Germline-derived CDR1 and CDR2 are SGHTS and YDEGEE. Deletions cut 0 bases from V and 4 bases from J, with 14 bases between. The DNA of the CDR3 is TGTGCCAGCAGCTTGGCCCTAGCAGGCGGGTACAATGAGCAGTTCTTC. This sequence encodes CASSLALAGGYNEQFF. The variable domain in full, with the rest retrieved from reference TRBV5-8 and TRBJ2-1, is EAGVTQSPTHLIKTRGQQATLRCSPISGHTSVYWYQQALGLGLQFLLWYDEGEERNRGNFPPRFSGRQFPNYSSELNVNALELEDSALYLCASSLALAGGYNEQFFGPGTRLTVL.

This clone appeared a single time. The chain is built from TRBV19 and TRBJ2-7; TRBD2 aligns across 7 bases. The CDR3 is 17 residues long. The ends lost 4 bases at V and 0 bases at J; junction bases unmatched: 12. The germline V gene has CDR1 LNHDA and CDR2 SQIVND (reference sequence). CDR3 sequence (DNA): TGTGCCAGTAGTAGAGGGGCTCAGCGCGGGAGCTCCTACGAGCAGTACTTC. It translates to CASSRGAQRGSSYEQYF.